Detailed here is one TCR beta chain. No antigen is known for it. The sample is drawn from a study of beta chain features in type 1 diabetes. cDNA synthesis used the whole RNA isolate, giving expressed TCRB sequences. TCRdb's table, derived via immunoSEQ multiplex PCR, lists solely in-frame clones and lacks some. The table includes more than 300,000 clones, around a tenth detected once. Germline V gene lookup returns CDR1 SGHNT and CDR2 YENEEA. Deletions cut 1 base from V and 4 bases from J, with 7 bases between. This CDR3 has 13 residues. Study conclusions and caveats: Among all four CD4+ subsets, Type 1 diabetes patients had TCRB CDR3s that were moderately but significantly shorter. The naive, central memory and Treg TCRB repertoires of patients appeared to be more similar to one another than those of healthy donors.

The authors sorted CD4+ naive, central memory, regulatory and stem cell-like memory cells via CD45RO/CCR7/CD25/CD127/CD95/CD27. This receptor was obtained from a man aged 25-45 years with type 1 diabetes. The rearrangement uses TRBV11-3 and TRBJ1-1; a weak D match, TRBD1 (5 bases). The specimen was central memory CD4+ T cells from blood. Here the CDR3 reads CASSLARATEAFF. CDR3 DNA: TGTGCCAGCAGCTTAGCCAGGGCCACTGAAGCTTTCTTT.